This T cell receptor beta chain appears in the sequencing data of a study of shared clonotypes between healthy human individuals (dated by TCRdb to the early 2020s). A note on the overall study: A few men and two women, aged 18 to 49 years, made up the cohort. To increase sequencing depth and limit assay-specific biases, TCR repertoire library preparation and sequencing were carried out by different laboratories using diverse techniques. Per donor, three plates each were used for CD4 naive and CD4 memory, two for CD8 naive, and one for CD8 memory. Leukapheresis yielded between about 0.85 and 10 billion PBMCs per donor. The study deeply sequenced blood TCR repertoires of about 5 healthy adults to estimate repertoire size and the extent of clonotype sharing between individuals. Findings and caveats that apply to the study as a whole: Naive subsets generally had larger estimated clonotype richness than memory subsets did. Sharing across several donors was observed for approximately 5% of naive CD4, 3.5% of naive CD8, 2% to 2.5% of memory CD4, and roughly 0.4% of memory CD8 clonotypes. Rarefaction of sorted-subset datasets indicated incomplete sequencing despite the large sequencing depth. Sampling was limited to blood, and TCR repertoires in tissue likely differ from TCR repertoires in blood. Because the study included only a small number of donors, the genetic and exposure-history diversity represented was limited. Higher generation probabilities were observed for clonotypes shared by all four sorted-subset donors than for non-shared clonotypes. Pairwise subsampling led to the expectation that sequencing depth would affect the degree of clonotype sharing among donors.

Healthy HIV-negative adults with no recently reported acute infections or vaccinations were included as donors. Every donor was a Caucasian adult residing in Nashville, Tennessee, USA. Magnetic negative selection was used to enrich CD4+ T cells, after which naive cells were positively selected on CD45RA and the negative fraction became the memory subset. Blood was collected by leukapheresis, and PBMCs were isolated by Ficoll-Histopaque density gradient centrifugation and then cryopreserved in liquid nitrogen vapor phase. Analytical flow cytometry was used to check the purity and quantity of every magnetically sorted T cell population. From each sorted fraction, genomic DNA was isolated and quantified by UV absorbance on a Nanodrop 2000c. Using the deep immunoSEQ assay, multiplex PCR amplified TCR CDR3 regions from genomic DNA. For each cell subset, the extracted genomic DNA was distributed evenly across all wells of several immunoSEQ 96-well plates, and each plate served as one replicate. Each replicate PCR for sorted subsets received around 0.2 ug genomic DNA, equal to 30,000 or so T cell genomes. The purified libraries were quantified using a Qubit 3.0 fluorometer, sized with a Bioanalyzer 2100, and then quantified again using the KAPA Library Quantification kit. Each immunoSEQ 96-well plate was sequenced on its own single-read 150-cycle Illumina NextSeq 550 flow cell. The original pipeline was this. Because the immunoSEQ output included only junctional sequences and no quality scores, the filtering could not be the same as the filtering used for full-length reads. To assign V/J genes and CDR3, sequences were annotated against IMGT germline references using PyIR, a Python wrapper for IgBLAST v1.9. Reads were filtered out if the reads had weak V/J assignments (E-value above 1e-6), no CDR3, stop codons, out-of-frame junctions, or ambiguous translated residues. A V3J clonotype was defined by an identical inferred V gene, J gene, and CDR3 amino acid sequence. The percentage overlap between two repertoires was calculated by dividing the number of shared unique clonotypes by the size of the smaller repertoire. Richness of each repertoire was evaluated using RTK rarefaction, the Chao1 estimator, and Recon v2.1 estimates of unobserved clonotypes. Generation probabilities for all TCRbeta clonotypes obtained by the gDNA method from a few donors were computed using OLGA. TCRdb holds this immuneACCESS table with in-frame rearrangements only. Some clones are missing; in checked studies, unresolved V genes explain under half, and the rest has no known cause. V and J calls and clone size are copied from that table; D and trimming were computed from the DNA. This sample lists about 1.1 million clones; approximately 77% were detected once. The ten largest account for 0.85% to 1% of the sample.

Regarding this clone: There is no known antigen for this receptor. The sample holds no much larger clone one base away, and base qualities are not on file.

Sequences SGHNT (CDR1) and YYREEE (CDR2) are obtained from the germline V gene (reference sequence). Inclusive of the bounding cysteine and phenylalanine, the CDR3 is 16 residues long. Only the CDR3 region is kept as DNA, spanning 48 bases read in frame from base 1. V lost 0 bases and J lost 5 bases; the stretch between them is 15 bases long. The sequenced sample was memory CD4+ T cells from PBMCs. The cell subset or site label corresponds to: CD45RA-negative fraction. The chain employs TRBV5-4 and TRBJ2-1, with TRBD2 tentatively as D gene (6 bases match). This clonotype was obtained from a man between 18 and 35 years old in good health. Some clones in this sample may be carry-over from other donors' samples. Here is the DNA: TGTGCCAGCAGCTTGGGGCTGGCGGGATGGGACAATGAGCAGTTCTTC. Its translation reads: CASSLGLAGWDNEQFF.